This T cell receptor (beta chain) was identified during a study of OX40 agonist ivuxolimab in advanced cancers. Sequenced by immunoSEQ multiplex PCR; TCRdb stores in-frame clones only, minus some. The sample consists of more than 80,000 clones, roughly 89% of them appearing once. The CDR3 has 16 amino acids. Unmatched junction bases numbered 8, after V lost 2 bases and J lost 1 base. Germline V CDR1 and CDR2: SGHRS, YFSETQ. This chain connects TRBV5-1 to TRBJ1-1; 7 bases agree with TRBD1. The sample was CD4+ or CD8+ T cells sorted from blood, taken in a trial of the OX40 agonist ivuxolimab. The TCR comes from an adult with an advanced solid tumor such as melanoma, head and neck, liver or kidney cancer. CDR3 amino acids: CASSFIPGGRNTEAFF. The CDR3 DNA follows: TGCGCCAGCAGCTTCATTCCAGGGGGTCGGAACACTGAAGCTTTCTTT.